The present T cell receptor beta chain was sequenced within a study of patients and donors after allogeneic stem cell transplantation. MiXCR, applied by TCRdb to the RT-PCR reads, yields one record per CDR3 protein. Altogether roughly 880,000 distinct CDR3 sequences are present, roughly 18% being singletons, with the ten largest covering approximately 5.9%. CDR1 DFQATT and CDR2 SNEGSKA come from the germline V gene (reference sequence). This CDR3 has 14 residues. Trimming pared 4 bases from V and 1 base from J, leaving 13 bases between. This clonotype was sampled from a human donor who was either an allogeneic HSCT recipient or a stem cell or donor lymphocyte infusion donor (not recorded which). It is not recorded whose cells these are; they may come from a transplant donor. The rearrangement uses TRBV20-1 and TRBJ1-2, with a tentative D call TRBD1 (5 bases). The sample comprised blood, either unsorted or a sorted T cell fraction (not recorded which). Here the CDR3 reads CSATQGEINYGYTF. CDR3 coding DNA: TGCAGTGCTACGCAGGGTGAAATTAACTATGGCTACACCTTC.